The rows below give T cell receptor beta chains drawn from one sample of a study of blood T cell repertoires in COVID-19. Profiling relied on immunoSEQ multiplex PCR, and the TCRdb table lists in-frame clones only, not all of them. The sample yields some 150,000 clones, roughly 88% seen once. The sample taken for sequencing was peripheral blood. The receptors stem from a woman aged 60-70 years with COVID-19, enrolled during active disease. Each CDR3 is given with its conserved first and last residue. A D gene is named only where the DNA matches it firmly. Size is omitted from some rows. Given values are once, few, many or a class for expanded clones.

abundance: NA
j_gene: TRBJ1-5
d_gene: TRBD1
v_gene: TRBV19
CDR3aa: CASSPGTGGNQPQHF
CDR3nt: TGTGCCAGTAGTCCCGGGACAGGAGGAAATCAGCCCCAGCATTTT

abundance: NA
j_gene: TRBJ1-1
d_gene: NA
v_gene: TRBV6-4
CDR3aa: CASSMEGGTEAFF
CDR3nt: TGTGCCAGCAGTATGGAGGGTGGCACTGAAGCTTTCTTT

abundance: NA
j_gene: TRBJ2-5
d_gene: TRBD2
v_gene: TRBV12-5
CDR3aa: CASGLVGLGDQETQYF
CDR3nt: TGTGCTAGTGGTTTGGTGGGACTAGGGGACCAAGAGACCCAGTACTTC

abundance: NA
j_gene: TRBJ1-3
d_gene: NA
v_gene: TRBV25-1
CDR3aa: CARTGGSGNTIYF
CDR3nt: TGTGCCAGAACCGGGGGCTCTGGAAACACCATATATTTT

abundance: NA
j_gene: TRBJ1-5
d_gene: NA
v_gene: TRBV11-2
CDR3aa: CASSLVTGENQPQHF
CDR3nt: TGTGCCAGCAGCTTAGTGACGGGGGAGAATCAGCCCCAGCATTTT

abundance: NA
j_gene: TRBJ2-3
d_gene: TRBD2
v_gene: TRBV6-2/TRBV6-3
CDR3aa: CASSYPSRTSGGLSTDTQYF
CDR3nt: TGTGCCAGCAGTTACCCAAGTCGGACTAGCGGGGGGCTAAGCACAGATACGCAGTATTTT

abundance: NA
j_gene: TRBJ1-1
d_gene: NA
v_gene: TRBV11-2
CDR3aa: CASSLTERTEAFF
CDR3nt: TGTGCCAGCAGCTTAACGGAGCGCACTGAAGCTTTCTTT

abundance: NA
j_gene: TRBJ1-4
d_gene: TRBD1
v_gene: TRBV19
CDR3aa: CASAGGTNEKLFF
CDR3nt: TGTGCCAGTGCAGGGGGAACTAATGAAAAACTGTTTTTT

abundance: NA
j_gene: TRBJ2-1
d_gene: NA
v_gene: TRBV7-2
CDR3aa: CASNRDYNEQFF
CDR3nt: TGTGCCAGCAATCGGGATTACAATGAGCAGTTCTTC

abundance: NA
j_gene: TRBJ1-1
d_gene: TRBD1
v_gene: TRBV9
CDR3aa: CASSAQGSTEAFF
CDR3nt: TGTGCCAGCAGCGCACAGGGGAGCACTGAAGCTTTCTTT

abundance: NA
j_gene: TRBJ1-1
d_gene: TRBD1
v_gene: TRBV10-3
CDR3aa: CAISESGRGRVGTEAFF
CDR3nt: TGTGCCATCAGTGAGTCCGGTAGGGGGCGGGTTGGCACTGAAGCTTTCTTT

abundance: NA
j_gene: TRBJ1-1
d_gene: NA
v_gene: TRBV19
CDR3aa: CASSTDSLRMNTEAFF
CDR3nt: TGTGCCAGTAGTACCGACAGTTTAAGAATGAACACTGAAGCTTTCTTT

abundance: NA
j_gene: TRBJ2-1
d_gene: TRBD1
v_gene: TRBV29-1
CDR3aa: CSIIGRGQRDLF
CDR3nt: TGCAGCATCATAGGTCGGGGACAGAGAGACCTCTTC

abundance: NA
j_gene: TRBJ2-1
d_gene: TRBD2
v_gene: TRBV6-5
CDR3aa: CASSYASMGLAGLEFF
CDR3nt: TGTGCCAGCAGTTACGCCTCCATGGGACTAGCGGGTTTGGAGTTCTTC

abundance: NA
j_gene: TRBJ1-2
d_gene: NA
v_gene: TRBV4-3
CDR3aa: CASSRATTGYEGYTF
CDR3nt: TGCGCCAGCAGCCGCGCGACCACAGGCTACGAGGGCTACACCTTC

abundance: NA
j_gene: TRBJ2-1
d_gene: TRBD1
v_gene: TRBV4-3
CDR3aa: CASSQVLARGSYGEQFF
CDR3nt: TGCGCCAGCAGCCAAGTTTTGGCCAGGGGGTCGTACGGTGAGCAGTTCTTC

abundance: NA
j_gene: TRBJ2-1
d_gene: NA
v_gene: TRBV10-3
CDR3aa: CAISESGQGFSYNEQFF
CDR3nt: TGTGCCATCAGTGAGTCAGGCCAGGGGTTCTCCTACAATGAGCAGTTCTTC

abundance: NA
j_gene: TRBJ2-1
d_gene: TRBD1
v_gene: TRBV11-3
CDR3aa: CASSLGQGIDWGDEQFF
CDR3nt: TGTGCCAGCAGCTTGGGACAGGGGATCGACTGGGGTGATGAGCAGTTCTTC

abundance: once
j_gene: TRBJ1-6
d_gene: NA
v_gene: TRBV9
CDR3aa: CASSQGQTSYNSPLHF
CDR3nt: TGTGCCAGCAGCCAAGGACAGACCTCCTATAATTCACCCCTCCACTTT

abundance: NA
j_gene: TRBJ2-3
d_gene: NA
v_gene: TRBV10-3
CDR3aa: CAINGRQADTQYF
CDR3nt: TGTGCCATCAACGGCCGACAGGCAGATACGCAGTATTTT

abundance: NA
j_gene: TRBJ2-1
d_gene: NA
v_gene: TRBV5-8
CDR3aa: CASSLGGGLYNEQFF
CDR3nt: TGTGCCAGCAGCTTAGGGGGGGGCCTCTACAATGAGCAGTTCTTC

abundance: NA
j_gene: TRBJ1-2
d_gene: NA
v_gene: TRBV28
CDR3aa: CASSSLTENYGYTF
CDR3nt: TGTGCCAGCAGTTCCCTGACAGAGAACTATGGCTACACCTTC

abundance: NA
j_gene: TRBJ2-1
d_gene: TRBD1
v_gene: TRBV3-1/TRBV3-2
CDR3aa: CASSSARDRGRYEQFF
CDR3nt: TGTGCCAGCAGCTCTGCCCGGGACAGGGGGCGGTATGAGCAGTTCTTC

abundance: NA
j_gene: TRBJ2-2
d_gene: NA
v_gene: TRBV28
CDR3aa: CASAPGGAGTGELFF
CDR3nt: TGTGCCAGCGCCCCGGGGGGCGCGGGCACCGGGGAGCTGTTTTTT

abundance: NA
j_gene: TRBJ2-5
d_gene: TRBD2
v_gene: TRBV2
CDR3aa: CASSERRGGRETQYF
CDR3nt: TGTGCCAGCAGTGAACGGCGGGGGGGCCGAGAGACCCAGTACTTC

abundance: NA
j_gene: TRBJ1-5
d_gene: NA
v_gene: TRBV10-3
CDR3aa: CAISDPGSNQPQHF
CDR3nt: TGTGCCATCAGTGATCCCGGGAGCAATCAGCCCCAGCATTTT

abundance: NA
j_gene: TRBJ1-2
d_gene: NA
v_gene: TRBV25-1
CDR3aa: CASSEGRGYGYTF
CDR3nt: TGTGCCAGCAGTGAGGGAAGGGGCTATGGCTACACCTTC

abundance: NA
j_gene: TRBJ1-3
d_gene: TRBD1
v_gene: TRBV4-3
CDR3aa: CASSQGLQGTGNTIYF
CDR3nt: TGCGCCAGCAGCCAAGGACTACAGGGGACTGGAAACACCATATATTTT

abundance: few
j_gene: TRBJ2-7
d_gene: NA
v_gene: TRBV11-2
CDR3aa: CASSITPGGRSHEQYF
CDR3nt: TGTGCCAGCAGCATTACCCCCGGGGGGCGTAGCCACGAGCAGTACTTC

abundance: few
j_gene: TRBJ1-6
d_gene: TRBD1
v_gene: TRBV7-2
CDR3aa: CASSLMGTVNSPLHF
CDR3nt: TGTGCCAGCAGCTTAATGGGGACAGTTAATTCACCCCTCCACTTT

abundance: medium-sized
j_gene: TRBJ2-5
d_gene: NA
v_gene: TRBV12-5
CDR3aa: CARGWGGTGGEQETQYF
CDR3nt: TGTGCTCGTGGTTGGGGGGGGACAGGAGGGGAACAAGAGACCCAGTACTTC

abundance: NA
j_gene: TRBJ1-4
d_gene: NA
v_gene: TRBV5-4
CDR3aa: CASSYSGSPNEKLFF
CDR3nt: TGTGCCAGCAGCTACTCGGGAAGCCCCAATGAAAAACTGTTTTTT

abundance: NA
j_gene: TRBJ2-7
d_gene: TRBD1
v_gene: TRBV5-8
CDR3aa: CASSRGQGGYEQYF
CDR3nt: TGTGCCAGCAGCAGAGGACAGGGAGGCTACGAGCAGTACTTC

abundance: NA
j_gene: TRBJ2-7
d_gene: TRBD1
v_gene: TRBV3-1/TRBV3-2
CDR3aa: CASSYRDRTYEQYF
CDR3nt: TGTGCCAGCAGCTACCGGGACAGAACATACGAGCAGTACTTC

abundance: NA
j_gene: TRBJ1-1
d_gene: NA
v_gene: TRBV18
CDR3aa: CASSPGRGAEAFF
CDR3nt: TGTGCCAGCTCACCAGGGAGGGGAGCTGAAGCTTTCTTT

abundance: NA
j_gene: TRBJ2-3
d_gene: NA
v_gene: TRBV19
CDR3aa: CASSIGETSTDTQYF
CDR3nt: TGTGCCAGTAGTATCGGGGAGACTAGCACAGATACGCAGTATTTT

abundance: NA
j_gene: TRBJ2-4
d_gene: TRBD2
v_gene: TRBV6-2/TRBV6-3
CDR3aa: CASSYQWRGGTKNIQYF
CDR3nt: TGTGCCAGCAGTTACCAATGGCGGGGGGGGACCAAAAACATTCAGTACTTC

abundance: NA
j_gene: TRBJ2-5
d_gene: NA
v_gene: TRBV12-3/TRBV12-4
CDR3aa: CASSQEIQETQYF
CDR3nt: TGTGCCAGCAGTCAAGAGATCCAAGAGACCCAGTACTTC

abundance: NA
j_gene: TRBJ1-5
d_gene: NA
v_gene: TRBV27
CDR3aa: CASRREGSNQPQHF
CDR3nt: TGTGCCAGCAGGCGGGAAGGTAGCAATCAGCCCCAGCATTTT

abundance: NA
j_gene: TRBJ1-3
d_gene: NA
v_gene: TRBV19
CDR3aa: CASSLGLSGNTIYF
CDR3nt: TGTGCCAGTAGTTTGGGACTCTCTGGAAACACCATATATTTT

abundance: NA
j_gene: TRBJ2-7
d_gene: TRBD2
v_gene: TRBV4-1
CDR3aa: CASSQDPGTSIYEQYF
CDR3nt: TGCGCCAGCAGCCAAGACCCGGGGACTAGTATCTACGAGCAGTACTTC

abundance: NA
j_gene: TRBJ1-5
d_gene: NA
v_gene: TRBV18
CDR3aa: CASSFQGSQPQHF
CDR3nt: TGTGCCAGCTCATTTCAGGGGTCCCAGCCCCAGCATTTT

abundance: NA
j_gene: TRBJ2-6
d_gene: NA
v_gene: TRBV19
CDR3aa: CASSIVRGGAGANVLTF
CDR3nt: TGTGCCAGTAGTATAGTTAGGGGGGGCGCTGGGGCCAACGTCCTGACTTTC

abundance: NA
j_gene: TRBJ2-3
d_gene: TRBD2
v_gene: TRBV2
CDR3aa: CASSDWRGGTTDTQYF
CDR3nt: TGTGCCAGCAGTGATTGGCGGGGGGGGACCACAGATACGCAGTATTTT

abundance: NA
j_gene: TRBJ2-3
d_gene: NA
v_gene: TRBV4-1
CDR3aa: CASSQENPPQAWDTQYF
CDR3nt: TGCGCCAGCAGCCAAGAGAATCCTCCACAGGCATGGGATACGCAGTATTTT

abundance: NA
j_gene: TRBJ2-7
d_gene: NA
v_gene: TRBV7-3
CDR3aa: CASSLSRDTSSYEQYF
CDR3nt: TGTGCCAGCAGCCTCTCCCGGGACACGAGCTCCTACGAGCAGTACTTC

abundance: NA
j_gene: TRBJ1-5
d_gene: TRBD1
v_gene: TRBV2
CDR3aa: CASTKTGGSRQPQHF
CDR3nt: TGTGCCAGCACCAAGACAGGGGGCTCTCGGCAGCCCCAGCATTTT

abundance: NA
j_gene: TRBJ1-2
d_gene: NA
v_gene: TRBV16
CDR3aa: CASSQWRGTNYGYTF
CDR3nt: TGTGCCAGCAGCCAATGGAGAGGGACTAACTATGGCTACACCTTC

abundance: NA
j_gene: TRBJ2-7
d_gene: NA
v_gene: TRBV5-4
CDR3aa: CASSPGADYEQYF
CDR3nt: TGTGCCAGCAGCCCAGGGGCTGACTACGAGCAGTACTTC

abundance: NA
j_gene: TRBJ2-1
d_gene: TRBD2
v_gene: TRBV19
CDR3aa: CASSDTSGTYNEQFF
CDR3nt: TGTGCCAGTAGTGATACTAGCGGGACGTACAATGAGCAGTTCTTC

abundance: NA
j_gene: TRBJ1-4
d_gene: TRBD1
v_gene: TRBV18
CDR3aa: CASSPPETGFLSNEKLFF
CDR3nt: TGTGCCAGCTCACCACCTGAGACAGGGTTTTTGTCTAATGAAAAACTGTTTTTT

abundance: NA
j_gene: TRBJ2-2
d_gene: NA
v_gene: TRBV29-1
CDR3aa: CSVRRNTGTGELFF
CDR3nt: TGCAGCGTTAGACGTAATACAGGAACCGGGGAGCTGTTTTTT

abundance: once
j_gene: TRBJ1-1
d_gene: NA
v_gene: TRBV6-6
CDR3aa: CASRWGTPNTEAFF
CDR3nt: TGTGCCAGCAGATGGGGGACACCGAACACTGAAGCTTTCTTT

abundance: NA
j_gene: TRBJ2-5
d_gene: TRBD2
v_gene: TRBV4-1
CDR3aa: CASSQIISGVYQETQYF
CDR3nt: TGCGCCAGCAGCCAAATCATTAGCGGGGTGTACCAAGAGACCCAGTACTTC

abundance: NA
j_gene: TRBJ1-5
d_gene: NA
v_gene: TRBV7-7
CDR3aa: CASSLTPNQPQHF
CDR3nt: TGTGCTAGCAGCTTAACACCGAATCAGCCCCAGCATTTT

abundance: NA
j_gene: TRBJ2-7
d_gene: NA
v_gene: TRBV21-1
CDR3aa: CASNRKSGQSEQYF
CDR3nt: TGTGCCAGCAACCGCAAATCTGGACAGTCCGAGCAGTACTTC

abundance: NA
j_gene: TRBJ2-7
d_gene: TRBD1
v_gene: TRBV5-8
CDR3aa: CASSLGQGFYEQYF
CDR3nt: TGTGCCAGCAGCCTAGGACAGGGTTTCTACGAGCAGTACTTC

abundance: NA
j_gene: TRBJ2-7
d_gene: NA
v_gene: TRBV5-1
CDR3aa: CASSQQQGFEQYF
CDR3nt: TGCGCCAGCAGCCAGCAACAGGGATTCGAGCAGTACTTC